This passage covers 29 T cell receptor beta chains from one sample sequenced in a study of cytomegalovirus exposure and HLA in healthy donors. Profiled with immunoSEQ multiplex PCR; TCRdb holds only in-frame clones, not every one. The sample carries about 160,000 clones, 86% recorded once. What was sequenced was PBMCs. These receptors originate from a woman between 18 and 29 years old in good health and CMV-seronegative.

The V gene is TRBV19, the J gene TRBJ1-4; no definite D call. The CDR3 sequence is 15 residues long. V gave up 3 bases and J gave up 4 bases, with 12 bases separating them. CDR1 LNHDA and CDR2 SQIVND come from the germline V gene (reference sequence). For the CDR3, the DNA is TGTGCCAGTAGTATCGGGTCGAACCTTAATGAAAAACTGTTTTTT. Translating gives CASSIGSNLNEKLFF.

The chain recombines TRBV4-3 with TRBJ2-1; D may be TRBD1 (6 bases). Germline V gives CDR1 LGHNA, CDR2 YSLEER. V was clipped by 0 bases and J by 2 bases, with 17 bases between them. This CDR3 has 18 amino acids. The CDR3: CASSQDHIQGAAYNEQFF. The CDR3 coding sequence is TGCGCCAGCAGCCAAGACCATATACAGGGAGCGGCCTACAATGAGCAGTTCTTC.

This chain joins TRBV6-5 and TRBJ2-1; 9 nucleotides align to TRBD2. Germline trimming cut 3 bases from V and 6 bases from J; bases unmatched to any gene: 3. CDR3 length: 14 residues. CDR1 MNHEY and CDR2 SVGAGI come from the germline V gene. CDR3 bases: TGTGCCAGCAGTTATAGCGGGAGTTTCAATGAGCAGTTCTTC. This translates into CASSYSGSFNEQFF.

The rearrangement uses TRBV15 and TRBJ1-2; D is perhaps TRBD1 (6 bases). The CDR3 is made up of 16 amino acids. Germline V gene lookup returns CDR1 LNHNV and CDR2 YYDKDF (reference sequence). V shed 3 bases and J shed 8 bases, with 22 bases lying between them. CDR3: CATSSADRKRPSGYTF. DNA of the CDR3: TGTGCCACCAGCAGTGCGGACAGAAAAAGACCCTCGGGCTACACCTTC. The variable domain in full, completed from reference TRBV15 and TRBJ1-2, reads DAMVIQNPRYQVTQFGKPVTLSCSQTLNHNVMYWYQQKSSQAPKLLFHYYDKDFNNEADTPDNFQSRRPNTSFCFLDIRSPGLGDTAMYLCATSSADRKRPSGYTFGSGTRLTVV.

The V call is TRBV11-2, the J call TRBJ2-5; 14 bases match TRBD2. From germline, CDR1 is SGHAT and CDR2 FQNNGV. The CDR3 runs to 15 residues. With 4 bases clipped from V and 4 bases from J, the junction kept 2 bases outside the gene matches. The CDR3 DNA follows: TGTGCCAGCAGCTCGGGGACTAGCGGGAGAGAGACCCAGTACTTC. Translated, it gives CASSSGTSGRETQYF.

This clone was counted many times. The chain uses TRBV7-8 and TRBJ2-5, with TRBD2 matching 8 bases. The germline V gene has CDR1 SGHVS and CDR2 FQNEAQ. The CDR3 sequence is 15 residues long. Trimming cost V 5 bases and J 2 bases; bases outside gene matches: 7. CDR3 in amino acids: CASSMLAGSQETQYF. CDR3 coding DNA: TGTGCCAGCAGCATGTTAGCGGGATCGCAAGAGACCCAGTACTTC.

This chain uses TRBV2 with TRBJ2-2; tentatively, D is TRBD1 (7 bases). V was clipped by 2 bases and J by 2 bases, with 9 bases between them. The germline gives CDR1 SNHLY, CDR2 FYNNEI. The CDR3 is 15 residues long. Here the CDR3 DNA reads TGTGCCAGCAGTGAACAGGGGGGTAACACCGGGGAGCTGTTTTTT. Translation gives CASSEQGGNTGELFF. The complete variable domain, with remaining parts taken from reference TRBV2 and TRBJ2-2, reads EPEVTQTPSHQVTQMGQEVILRCVPISNHLYFYWYRQILGQKVEFLVSFYNNEISEKSEIFDDQFSVERPDGSNFTLKIRSTKLEDSAMYFCASSEQGGNTGELFFGEGSRLTVL.

This chain uses TRBV7-6 with TRBJ2-1, with 14 bases lining up with TRBD2. The germline CDR1 and CDR2 sequences are SGHVS and FNYEAQ. This CDR3 contains 17 residues. The trim removed 6 bases at V and 9 bases at J, leaving 13 bases unmatched. The CDR3 region has the DNA TGTGCCAGCAGTAGCAGACTAGCGGGAGGGTCGGTAGGTGAGCAGTTCTTC. This gives the protein CASSSRLAGGSVGEQFF.

The chain combines TRBV19 with TRBJ1-2, with 9 bases identical to TRBD1. Per the germline V gene, CDR1 is LNHDA and CDR2 is SQIVND (reference sequence). This CDR3 contains 14 residues. V was pared by 8 bases and J by 4 bases, with 8 bases of the junction left unmatched. CDR3 coding DNA: TGTGCCAGTCGTACAGGGGGCTTCGGCTATGGCTACACCTTC. It codes for CASRTGGFGYGYTF.

This clone showed up just once. The chain joins TRBV6-4 to TRBJ2-1, with TRBD2 matching over 10 bases. V dropped 0 bases and J dropped 3; count of bases not matched to a gene: 5. Germline V CDR1 and CDR2: MRHNA, SNTAGT. The CDR3 length is 17 residues. The CDR3 region has the DNA TGTGCCAGCAGTGACTCGTATTTAGCGGGGGGCTACAATGAGCAGTTCTTC. Translating gives CASSDSYLAGGYNEQFF.

The chain couples TRBV7-9 to TRBJ2-7; D is perhaps TRBD1 (6 bases). Germline loops: CDR1 SEHNR, CDR2 FQNEAQ (reference sequence). The CDR3 is 14 amino acids. V gave up 7 bases and J gave up 3 bases, with 16 bases separating them. The CDR3 coding sequence is TGTGCCAGCAACCAGTGGGGGCACAGCTACGAGCAGTACTTC. Translating gives CASNQWGHSYEQYF.

In the case of this clone: At one boundary the junction diverges from the germline segment, which might be a read error. V gene TRBV5-1 combines with J gene TRBJ2-3; TRBD2 agrees at 11 bases. CDR3 size: 14 residues. CDR1 SGHRS and CDR2 YFSETQ come from the germline V gene. The CDR3 reads CASSLGASSGRTDF. The CDR3, as DNA: TGCGCCAGCAGCTTGGGCGCCTCTAGCGGGAGGACGGATTTT.

The chain combines TRBV6-5 with TRBJ1-1; tentative D call: TRBD1 (5 bases). V shed 2 bases and J shed 8 bases, with 15 bases lying between them. This CDR3 contains 14 residues. CDR1 MNHEY and CDR2 SVGAGI come from the germline V gene. This CDR3 is CASSYVTSRQEAFF. DNA for the CDR3: TGTGCCAGCAGTTACGTTACATCAAGACAGGAAGCTTTCTTT.

The V call is TRBV5-1, the J call TRBJ2-2; D remains ambiguous. CDR1 and CDR2 (germline): SGHRS, YFSETQ. The CDR3 has 15 amino acids. V lost 1 base and J 5 bases, leaving 12 bases between the germline ends. CDR3 sequence: CASSLSALSTGELFF. The CDR3 coding sequence is TGCGCCAGCAGCTTGAGCGCCTTGTCGACCGGGGAGCTGTTTTTT.

The CDR3 reads CASSPPLGWREFTDTQYF. The CDR3 DNA reads as TGTGCCAGCAGCCCCCCCCTTGGTTGGCGGGAGTTCACAGATACGCAGTATTTT. The chain has TRBV7-2 and TRBJ2-3; 7 positions match TRBD2. V lost 5 bases to trimming and J lost 2 bases; unmatched junction nucleotides: 16. Germline CDR1 and CDR2: SGHTA and FQGNSA. CDR3 size: 18 residues.

The chain joins TRBV4-1 to TRBJ2-5; 11 bases match TRBD2. Germline CDR1 MGHRA, CDR2 YSYEKL. V trimming: 2 bases; J trimming: 2 bases; junction bases outside the gene matches: 1. This CDR3 contains 15 residues. The CDR3 DNA follows: TGCGCCAGCAGCCAACGACTAGCGGGGCAAGAGACCCAGTACTTC. This encodes CASSQRLAGQETQYF.

This clone was counted once. The chain links TRBV4-3 to TRBJ1-2; the match to TRBD1 covers 8 bases. Per the germline V gene, CDR1 is LGHNA and CDR2 is YSLEER. V was clipped by 3 bases and J by 6 bases; unmatched bases: 9. The length of the CDR3 is 15 residues. Here the CDR3 DNA reads TGCGCCAGCAGCCACGACAGGGGAACCTTGGATGGCTACACCTTC. Encoded protein: CASSHDRGTLDGYTF.

The rearrangement uses TRBV6-4 and TRBJ2-3, with 8 bases identical to TRBD2. Germline values: CDR1 MRHNA, CDR2 SNTAGT. The V and J ends lost 3 bases and 1 base, in that order; junction bases with no gene match: 6. This CDR3 region has 16 residues. Here the CDR3 reads CASSEFGGGGTDTQYF. The DNA of the CDR3 is TGTGCCAGCAGTGAATTCGGGGGGGGCGGCACAGATACGCAGTATTTT.

This clone was seen a handful of times. V and J are TRBV2 and TRBJ1-5, with D perhaps matching TRBD1 (6 bases). Germline CDR1 is SNHLY and CDR2 is FYNNEI. The CDR3 runs to 14 residues. V was clipped by 4 bases and J by 7 bases, with 14 bases between them. The CDR3 DNA reads TGTGCCAGCAGTGGGCCTCAGGGGACACAGCCCCAGCATTTT. Amino acid sequence: CASSGPQGTQPQHF. Supplemented by reference TRBV2 and TRBJ1-5, the full variable domain reads EPEVTQTPSHQVTQMGQEVILRCVPISNHLYFYWYRQILGQKVEFLVSFYNNEISEKSEIFDDQFSVERPDGSNFTLKIRSTKLEDSAMYFCASSGPQGTQPQHFGDGTRLSIL.

The V call is TRBV4-2, the J call TRBJ2-2, with 14 positions matching TRBD2. The CDR3 covers 16 residues. Unmatched junction bases numbered 8, after V lost 7 bases and J lost 7 bases. Germline V gene data show CDR1 as LGHNA and CDR2 as YNFKEQ. This chain's CDR3 is CASNNGLAGGHGELFF. The DNA of the CDR3 is TGTGCCAGCAACAACGGACTAGCGGGAGGTCACGGGGAGCTGTTTTTT.

This clone came up a few times. The chain joins TRBV6-1 to TRBJ1-1; D is unresolved. With 7 bases removed from V and 0 bases from J, the gap between germline ends came to 9 bases. The CDR3 extends over 13 amino acids. CDR1 MNHNS and CDR2 SASEGT come from the germline V gene. The CDR3: CASTNRVNTEAFF. The CDR3 region has the DNA TGTGCCAGCACGAACAGAGTGAACACTGAAGCTTTCTTT.

The chain is built from TRBV11-3 and TRBJ2-7; weak D call: TRBD1 (6 bases). Germline V gives CDR1 SGHNT, CDR2 YENEEA. The length of the CDR3 is 14 residues. V was trimmed by 5 bases and J by 2 bases, leaving 13 bases between them. The CDR3 loop reads CASSPWGHPYEQYF. The DNA for the CDR3 is TGTGCCAGCAGCCCTTGGGGACACCCCTACGAGCAGTACTTC.

The CDR3 reads CASSFEEGKETQYF. Written as DNA, the CDR3 is TGTGCCAGCAGCTTCGAAGAGGGAAAAGAGACCCAGTACTTC. J is TRBJ2-5 and V is TRBV13, with a possible D match to TRBD2 (5 bases). CDR1 and CDR2 from the germline V gene are PRHDT and FYEKMQ (reference sequence). The CDR3 runs 14 residues. Trimming cost V 3 bases and J 3 bases, with 11 bases left between them.

This chain connects TRBV7-6 to TRBJ1-4; 7 nucleotides match TRBD1. CDR3 length: 14 residues. Trimming cost V 0 bases and J 8 bases; bases outside gene matches: 3. The V gene's germline CDR1 is SGHVS and CDR2 FNYEAQ. The DNA of the CDR3 is TGTGCCAGCAGCTTAGCGCAGGGGGTAGAAAAACTGTTTTTT. It encodes CASSLAQGVEKLFF.

The rearrangement joins TRBV4-1 to TRBJ2-1; D not resolved. The CDR3 loop spans 17 amino acids. V was pared by 0 bases and J by 0 bases, with 12 bases between. Germline CDR1 is MGHRA and CDR2 is YSYEKL. CDR3 loop: CASSQEGPASSYNEQFF. The CDR3 DNA reads TGCGCCAGCAGCCAAGAAGGTCCGGCTAGCTCCTACAATGAGCAGTTCTTC.

This rearrangement joins TRBV6-5 to TRBJ2-5, with 7 bases that match TRBD2. The germline gives CDR1 MNHEY, CDR2 SVGAGI. The J segment lost 4 bases and the V segment lost 4 bases, leaving 6 bases of the junction unmatched. The CDR3 is made up of 14 amino acids. The CDR3 is CASSFTGGSETQYF. CDR3 nucleotides: TGTGCCAGCAGTTTTACGGGGGGTTCAGAGACCCAGTACTTC.

This chain joins TRBV4-2 and TRBJ2-7; the D is unclear. Between the trimmed V and J ends, which lost 0 bases and 4 bases, there was a span of 4 bases. This CDR3 has 12 amino acids. Germline V lookup: CDR1 LGHNA, CDR2 YNFKEQ. The CDR3: CASSQEQYEQYF. The DNA for the CDR3 is TGTGCCAGCAGCCAAGAACAGTACGAGCAGTACTTC.

This clone was seen a handful of times. The chain recombines TRBV10-3 with TRBJ1-2, with D possibly TRBD1 on 6 matching bases. The germline CDR1 and CDR2 sequences are ENHRY and SYGVKD. The CDR3 runs 12 residues. V was cut by 8 bases and J by 7 bases, with 14 bases left in between. CDR3: CAIGGQLGGYTF. As DNA, the CDR3 is TGTGCCATCGGAGGACAGCTCGGTGGCTACACCTTC.

CDR3 residues: CASSVGAGGQDTQYF. The CDR3 nucleotides are TGTGCCAGCAGCGTCGGGGCGGGAGGGCAAGATACGCAGTATTTT. The chain is built from TRBV9 and TRBJ2-3; 9 bases agree with TRBD2. Germline CDR1 is SGDLS and CDR2 is YYNGEE. Germline trimming cut 2 bases from V and 5 bases from J; bases unmatched to any gene: 6. CDR3 length: 15 amino acids. Supplemented by reference TRBV9 and TRBJ2-3, the full variable domain reads DSGVTQTPKHLITATGQRVTLRCSPRSGDLSVYWYQQSLDQGLQFLIQYYNGEERAKGNILERFSAQQFPDLHSELNLSSLELGDSALYFCASSVGAGGQDTQYFGPGTRLTVL.